Listed below are T cell receptor beta chains from one sample, sequenced in a study of cytomegalovirus exposure and HLA in healthy donors. Profiled with immunoSEQ multiplex PCR; TCRdb holds only in-frame clones, not every one. The table has more than 100,000 clones, approximately 80% seen once. The specimen sequenced was PBMCs. The receptors were sampled from a man in his fifties in good health and CMV-seronegative. CDR3s include the opening cysteine and the closing phenylalanine or tryptophan. Each record gives: V gene, CDR3 protein.

v_gene: TRBV18; CDR3aa: CASSPGTGPNQPQHF
v_gene: TRBV5-1; CDR3aa: CASSLALASIEQFF
v_gene: TRBV6-5; CDR3aa: CASTTGAGANVLTF
v_gene: TRBV5-4; CDR3aa: CASSPPGRGNTIYF
v_gene: TRBV5-6; CDR3aa: CASSPTGMGTQYF
v_gene: TRBV7-2; CDR3aa: CASSREAGGPLYEQYF
v_gene: TRBV19; CDR3aa: CASNMDRGQETQYF
v_gene: TRBV6-6; CDR3aa: CASSNAGTGANVLTF
v_gene: TRBV2; CDR3aa: CASSDRTGGFQPQHF
v_gene: TRBV6-5; CDR3aa: CASSVRGSTEAFF
v_gene: TRBV7-2; CDR3aa: CASSLPGLIDGELFF
v_gene: TRBV4-3; CDR3aa: CASSQGTSGYEQYF
v_gene: TRBV7-9; CDR3aa: CASSLPTIRTGETQYF
v_gene: TRBV7-2; CDR3aa: CASSLISAGPSNQPQHF
v_gene: TRBV27; CDR3aa: CASGRQGPSYEQYF
v_gene: TRBV28; CDR3aa: CASAGVQETQYF
v_gene: TRBV11-1; CDR3aa: CASSLGGKSSYEQYF
v_gene: TRBV30; CDR3aa: CAWSVGQRIRAFF
v_gene: TRBV18; CDR3aa: CASSPSGSTDTQYF
v_gene: TRBV14; CDR3aa: CASSQVSAYNEQFF
v_gene: TRBV28; CDR3aa: CASSSTSGKQFF
v_gene: TRBV6-5; CDR3aa: CASRRGVSYEQYF